The 5 T cell receptor beta chains below were found in one sample sequenced in a study of T cells in narcolepsy. The table came from immunoSEQ multiplex PCR; TCRdb's copy has only in-frame clones and leaves some out. The data show 30,000 to 45,000 clones, with 87% seen just once and 0.83% held by the top ten. The specimen was CD45RA- memory CD4+ T cells from PBMCs. The receptors here all came from a human donor with narcolepsy.

In its sample, this clone was seen once. The gene calls are TRBV7-2 and TRBJ1-1, with D maybe TRBD1 (6 bases). This CDR3 is 15 amino acids long. CDR1 SGHTA and CDR2 FQGNSA come from the germline V gene. The ends were cut back, 2 bases at V and 0 bases at J, with 10 bases in the middle. The CDR3 nucleotides read TGTGCCAGCAGCTTAAGGGGGGGCATGAACACTGAAGCTTTCTTT. Translation: CASSLRGGMNTEAFF.

The chain has TRBV5-1 and TRBJ2-7; 7 bases align to TRBD1. V gave up 5 bases and J gave up 3 bases; unmatched junction bases: 5. The CDR3 loop spans 13 amino acids. Germline V gives CDR1 SGHRS, CDR2 YFSETQ. The CDR3 DNA sequence: TGCGCCAGCAGGGCGACAGGGAACTACGAGCAGTACTTC. Encoded protein: CASRATGNYEQYF.

This rearrangement joins TRBV7-8 to TRBJ2-5, with TRBD2 matching over 7 bases. J lost 9 bases, V lost 5 bases, and 12 bases had no gene match. This CDR3 is 14 amino acids long. CDR1 and CDR2 from the germline V gene are SGHVS and FQNEAQ. The CDR3 region has the DNA TGTGCCAGCAGCCCCGACGGCGGGAGAGGGGCCCAGTACTTC. This encodes CASSPDGGRGAQYF.

The chain couples TRBV19 to TRBJ2-3; a possible D gene is TRBD2 (7 bases). Looked up from germline, CDR1 is LNHDA and CDR2 is SQIVND (reference sequence). V was shortened by 3 bases and J by 2 bases, with 12 bases between the two germline ends. This CDR3 spans 15 amino acids. CDR3 DNA: TGTGCCAGTAGTATGGGGGGGGCCACCACAGATACGCAGTATTTT. It encodes CASSMGGATTDTQYF.

V gene TRBV19 combines with J gene TRBJ1-4; tentatively, D is TRBD1 (5 bases). The CDR3 loop spans 12 amino acids. The germline V gene encodes CDR1 LNHDA and CDR2 SQIVND (reference sequence). V lost 7 bases and J 9 bases, leaving 12 bases between the germline ends. The CDR3 bases are TGTGCCAGTATCGGGGCAGGGAAAAAACTGTTTTTT. This codes for CASIGAGKKLFF.